This passage covers 31 T cell receptor beta chains from one sample sequenced in a study of spatial heterogeneity in lung cancer. No antigen has been identified for these receptors. TCRdb reprocessed the 5' RACE reads via MiXCR and lists one record per CDR3 protein. The sample lists roughly 7,000 distinct CDR3 sequences, about 14% occurring once. This sample's time point: sample taken at primary tumor resection. General observations from the study: Intratumoral expanded alpha and beta TCR counts were found to track tumor mutation counts.

Sequencing used lung tumor tissue, obtained at surgery. The receptor source for this set is a male donor with early-stage non-small cell lung cancer.

This clonotype was seen a few times. The chain combines TRBV14 with TRBJ1-1; D ambiguous. Germline V gene data show CDR1 as SGHDN and CDR2 as FVKESK. The CDR3 spans 13 residues. Trimming shortened V by 4 bases and J by 0 bases, and 6 bases separated the two germline ends. CDR3 in DNA: TGTGCCAGCAGCCGACACTTGAACACTGAAGCTTTCTTT. It encodes CASSRHLNTEAFF.

This clonotype is labeled as medium-sized. The chain has TRBV5-4 and TRBJ1-2, with D perhaps TRBD1 (5 bases). Germline assignment: CDR1 SGHNT and CDR2 YYREEE (reference sequence). V lost 1 base to trimming and J lost 4 bases, with 8 bases between them. This CDR3 is 13 amino acids long. CDR3 in amino acids: CASSLTGSYGYTF. The CDR3 coding sequence is TGTGCCAGCAGCTTGACAGGTAGCTATGGCTACACCTTC.

The J gene is TRBJ1-2, the V gene TRBV27; the D is unclear. Germline V lookup: CDR1 MNHEY, CDR2 SMNVEV (reference sequence). The germline V and J ends were trimmed by 2 bases and 2 bases, with 9 bases remaining between them. The CDR3 spans 14 residues. In DNA form, the CDR3 reads TGTGCCAGCAGTTTACGTGGAGCAAACTATGGCTACACCTTC. It encodes CASSLRGANYGYTF.

By sample share, this clonotype is medium-sized. This sequence joins TRBV10-2 and TRBJ2-7; no clear D. The V and J ends lost 4 bases and 0 bases respectively, with 1 base between them. Germline CDR1 and CDR2: WSHSY and SAAADI. This CDR3 is 11 amino acids long. DNA of the CDR3: TGCGCCAGCAGTGCCTCCTACGAGCAGTACTTC. Its translation: CASSASYEQYF.

In this sample, this clonotype is medium-sized. The chain employs TRBV6-5 and TRBJ1-4; unclear D gene. This CDR3 is built from 16 residues. V was trimmed by 0 bases and J by 0 bases, leaving 8 bases between them. Germline CDR1 reads MNHEY; CDR2 reads SVGAGI. The DNA for the CDR3 is TGTGCCAGCAGTTACTCGTTCACCGCAACTAATGAAAAACTGTTTTTT. Amino acid sequence: CASSYSFTATNEKLFF.

This clonotype was recorded many times. The chain uses TRBV30 and TRBJ1-1; perhaps TRBD1 as D (5 bases). The germline gives CDR1 GTSNPN, CDR2 SVGIG (reference sequence). The CDR3 extends over 12 amino acids. V was cut by 3 bases and J by 5 bases, with 10 bases left in between. The CDR3 spells CAWRRRGTEAFF. In DNA, the CDR3 is TGTGCCTGGAGAAGGAGGGGAACTGAAGCTTTCTTT.

This clonotype was detected a few times. The gene calls are TRBV20-1 and TRBJ2-7; unclear D gene. Per germline, CDR1 DFQATT and CDR2 SNEGSKA (reference sequence). CDR3 length: 13 residues. Between the trimmed V and J ends, which lost 0 bases and 6 bases, there was a span of 12 bases. The CDR3: CSARDSRLGEQYF. The CDR3 DNA follows: TGCAGTGCTAGAGACAGCCGCCTTGGCGAGCAGTACTTC.

This chain uses TRBV29-1 with TRBJ2-7; 9 nucleotides match TRBD1. The CDR3 loop spans 12 amino acids. CDR1 SQVTM and CDR2 ANQGSEA come from the germline V gene. The V segment lost 6 bases and the J segment 5 bases; nucleotides outside the gene matches: 5. The CDR3 is CSVRTGEDEQYF. The CDR3 DNA is TGCAGCGTGAGGACAGGGGAGGACGAGCAGTACTTC.

This clonotype is large in the sample. V and J are TRBV10-3 and TRBJ1-1; no definite D call. The CDR3 totals 15 residues. Germline V gene sequence: CDR1 ENHRY, CDR2 SYGVKD. Trimming stripped 6 bases from V and 5 bases from J, with 19 bases between. The CDR3 here is CAISQPGGNGTEAFF. The CDR3 DNA reads TGTGCCATCAGCCAACCCGGAGGTAACGGGACTGAAGCTTTCTTT.

By sample fraction, this clonotype is medium-sized (0.01 to 0.1%). The rearrangement links TRBV28 to TRBJ1-1; D remains unclear. Trimming took 1 base from V and 5 from J, leaving 14 bases between them. Germline values: CDR1 MDHEN, CDR2 SYDVKM. CDR3 length equals 15 residues. The chain's CDR3 is CASSLFAGWGTEAFF. The DNA for the CDR3 is TGTGCCAGCAGTTTATTTGCGGGCTGGGGAACTGAAGCTTTCTTT. Drawing the rest from reference TRBV28 and TRBJ1-1, the complete variable domain is DVKVTQSSRYLVKRTGEKVFLECVQDMDHENMFWYRQDPGLGLRLIYFSYDVKMKEKGDIPEGYSVSREKKERFSLILESASTNQTSMYLCASSLFAGWGTEAFFGQGTRLTVV.

CDR3 sequence: CASSLQETQYF. For the CDR3, the DNA is TGCGCCAGCAGCTTACAAGAGACCCAGTACTTC. The chain uses TRBV5-1 and TRBJ2-5; D unresolved. Per the germline V gene, CDR1 is SGHRS and CDR2 is YFSETQ. Between the trimmed V and J ends, which lost 2 bases and 2 bases, there was a span of 1 base. This CDR3 has 11 amino acids.

This clonotype was recorded a few times. This chain connects TRBV14 to TRBJ2-3; 7 bases align to TRBD2. This CDR3 spans 16 amino acids. Losses at the gene ends were 0 bases for V and 2 bases for J; bases not matched to a gene: 5. Germline CDR1 and CDR2: SGHDN and FVKESK. CDR3 nucleotides: TGTGCCAGCAGCCAAGATCGGGGGGTATTCACAGATACGCAGTATTTT. This translates into CASSQDRGVFTDTQYF.

This clonotype has a count of ten or more. The chain joins TRBV12-3 or TRBV12-4 to TRBJ1-4, with D unclear. This CDR3 is 14 amino acids long. Trimming removed 3 bases at V and 3 bases at J, with 8 bases between. The CDR3 here is CASSFWGANEKLFF. CDR3 bases: TGTGCCAGCAGTTTTTGGGGAGCTAATGAAAAACTGTTTTTT.

By proportion, this clonotype is medium-sized (0.01 to 0.1%). The V and J genes are TRBV4-2 and TRBJ1-5, with D possibly being TRBD1 (6 bases). The CDR3 covers 16 residues. Per germline, CDR1 LGHNA and CDR2 YNFKEQ. The V gene lost 1 base and the J gene lost 4 bases, with 14 bases spanning the gap. CDR3 amino acids: CASSQVWAGENQPQHF. The CDR3 bases are TGTGCCAGCAGCCAAGTCTGGGCAGGGGAAAATCAGCCCCAGCATTTT.

By sample share, this clonotype is medium-sized. The chain employs TRBV5-1 and TRBJ1-3; no firm D call. Germline V gene lookup returns CDR1 SGHRS and CDR2 YFSETQ. This CDR3 has 15 residues. V lost 0 bases, J lost 0 bases, and 7 bases lay in between. The CDR3 protein is CASSLDWSSGNTIYF. DNA of the CDR3: TGCGCCAGCAGCTTGGATTGGAGCTCTGGAAACACCATATATTTT.

This clonotype was seen more than once but under ten times. The chain combines TRBV5-4 with TRBJ2-1; the D gene could be TRBD1 or TRBD2 (5 bases each). Germline V gene lookup returns CDR1 SGHNT and CDR2 YYREEE (reference sequence). The CDR3 is 16 amino acids. The ends were cut back, 0 bases at V and 3 bases at J, with 13 bases in the middle. This chain's CDR3 is CASSLANRDRYNEQFF. DNA for the CDR3: TGTGCCAGCAGCTTGGCCAATCGGGACCGCTACAATGAGCAGTTCTTC.

This clonotype is termed medium-sized. The chain uses TRBV20-1 and TRBJ2-4, with 13 bases that match TRBD2. The CDR3 spans 17 residues. Germline trimming cut 3 bases from V and 4 bases from J; bases unmatched to any gene: 9. Germline V gene lookup returns CDR1 DFQATT and CDR2 SNEGSKA (reference sequence). The CDR3 sequence is CSASIGGLAGSKNIQYF. CDR3 coding DNA: TGCAGTGCTAGTATTGGGGGACTAGCGGGATCTAAAAACATTCAGTACTTC.

This clonotype was detected many times. The chain is built from TRBV11-2 and TRBJ1-4, with D tentatively TRBD1 (6 bases). V lost 0 bases to trimming and J lost 7 bases, with 12 bases between them. Germline V gene data show CDR1 as SGHAT and CDR2 as FQNNGV. CDR3 length equals 15 residues. The CDR3 coding sequence is TGTGCCAGCAGCTTAGATTCGGGGGGCGGTGAAAAACTGTTTTTT. It yields the protein CASSLDSGGGEKLFF.

The rearrangement joins TRBV10-2 to TRBJ2-5; D perhaps matches TRBD2 (6 bases). CDR1 is WSHSY, CDR2 SAAADI, per germline. V shed 6 bases and J shed 5 bases, with 19 bases lying between them. The CDR3 totals 15 residues. CDR3 loop: CASREGPSGWETQYF. The CDR3 DNA reads TGCGCCAGCAGGGAGGGACCCTCTGGGTGGGAGACCCAGTACTTC.

This clonotype has more than one count but fewer than ten. This chain joins TRBV4-3 and TRBJ1-5; D gene ambiguous. The ends were cut back, 0 bases at V and 4 bases at J, with 10 bases in the middle. CDR1 is LGHNA, CDR2 YSLEER, per germline. This CDR3 is built from 15 residues. CDR3 region: CASSQDAGVNQPQHF. In nucleotides, the CDR3 is TGCGCCAGCAGCCAAGACGCTGGGGTAAATCAGCCCCAGCATTTT.

This clonotype was seen many times. This chain joins TRBV27 and TRBJ2-7; D is perhaps TRBD1 (6 bases). V dropped 2 bases and J dropped 7 bases, with 12 bases sitting between them. Germline values: CDR1 MNHEY, CDR2 SMNVEV (reference sequence). This CDR3 is built from 13 residues. The CDR3 spells CASSLTRQAEQYF. The CDR3 nucleotides read TGTGCCAGCAGTTTAACCCGACAGGCTGAGCAGTACTTC.

The V call is TRBV19, the J call TRBJ2-2; the D call may be TRBD1 or TRBD2 (5 bases each). The CDR3 contains 15 residues. Deletions cut 10 bases from V and 4 bases from J, with 19 bases between. From germline, CDR1 is LNHDA and CDR2 SQIVND (reference sequence). Written as DNA, the CDR3 is TGTGCCACCGCTTGGGCCGGGGCAGGCACCGGGGAGCTGTTTTTT. It encodes CATAWAGAGTGELFF. Combining the CDR3 with reference TRBV19 and TRBJ2-2 gives the whole variable domain DGGITQSPKYLFRKEGQNVTLSCEQNLNHDAMYWYRQDPGQGLRLIYYSQIVNDFQKGDIAEGYSVSREKKESFPLTVTSAQKNPTAFYLCATAWAGAGTGELFFGEGSRLTVL.

By proportion, this clonotype is large. The V gene is TRBV30, the J gene TRBJ1-5; no firm D call. This CDR3 comprises 13 residues. Germline CDR1 is GTSNPN and CDR2 is SVGIG (reference sequence). Trimming left V 3 bases short and J 6 bases short, with 12 bases between. CDR3 region: CAWSIDIGQPQHF. In DNA form, the CDR3 reads TGTGCCTGGAGCATAGACATTGGTCAGCCCCAGCATTTT. Full variable domain (rest looked up from reference TRBV30 and TRBJ1-5): SQTIHQWPATLVQPVGSPLSLECTVEGTSNPNLYWYRQAAGRGLQLLFYSVGIGQISSEVPQNLSASRPQDRQFILSSKKLLLSDSGFYLCAWSIDIGQPQHFGDGTRLSIL.

This clonotype was seen repeatedly, ten times or more. The V call is TRBV10-3, the J call TRBJ2-3; the match to TRBD1 covers 8 bases. V lost 1 base, J lost 4 bases, and 1 base stayed unmatched. Germline CDR1 is ENHRY and CDR2 is SYGVKD. CDR3 length: 14 residues. The CDR3 loop is CAISELQGADTQYF. As DNA, the CDR3 is TGTGCCATCAGTGAGTTACAGGGGGCAGATACGCAGTATTTT.

At least ten counts were recorded for this clonotype. The V and J genes are TRBV12-3 or TRBV12-4 and TRBJ2-2; tentatively, D is TRBD1 (5 bases). This CDR3 has 14 amino acids. V was clipped by 8 bases and J by 0 bases, with 10 bases between them. The CDR3 sequence is CASQGHSNTGELFF. The DNA for the CDR3 is TGTGCCAGCCAAGGACATTCGAACACCGGGGAGCTGTTTTTT.

This clonotype has at least ten counts. This sequence joins TRBV11-3 and TRBJ2-3; no clear D gene. The V gene's germline CDR1 is SGHNT and CDR2 YENEEA. The V gene lost 3 bases and the J gene lost 0 bases, with 7 bases spanning the gap. This CDR3 has 14 amino acids. The CDR3 sequence is CASSLRSSTDTQYF. The CDR3 nucleotides read TGTGCCAGCAGCTTGCGGAGTAGCACAGATACGCAGTATTTT.

Ten or more counts support this clonotype. The genes are TRBV4-2 and TRBJ1-2; D ambiguous. The CDR3 has 15 residues. The V gene lost 0 bases and the J gene lost 2 bases, with 10 bases spanning the gap. In germline, CDR1 is LGHNA, CDR2 YNFKEQ. DNA for the CDR3: TGTGCCAGCAGCCAAGAAGAGGGTGTAAACTATGGCTACACCTTC. Its translation is CASSQEEGVNYGYTF.

This clonotype was seen at least ten times. V is TRBV14 and J is TRBJ1-4, with D hard to call. Trimming stripped 1 base from V and 8 bases from J, with 11 bases between. The length of the CDR3 is 14 residues. Per germline, CDR1 SGHDN and CDR2 FVKESK. For the CDR3, the DNA is TGTGCCAGCAGCCAAGTTGGCCTGACAGAAAAACTGTTTTTT. It is translated as CASSQVGLTEKLFF. Full variable domain (rest looked up from reference TRBV14 and TRBJ1-4): EAGVTQFPSHSVIEKGQTVTLRCDPISGHDNLYWYRRVMGKEIKFLLHFVKESKQDESGMPNNRFLAERTGGTYSTLKVQPAELEDSGVYFCASSQVGLTEKLFFGSGTQLSVL.

This clonotype was picked up a small number of times. The rearrangement links TRBV10-3 to TRBJ2-3; TRBD2 might be the D (6 bases). Trimming removed 6 bases from V and 6 bases from J, with 10 bases in between. Germline V gene data show CDR1 as ENHRY and CDR2 as SYGVKD. CDR3 size: 12 residues. CDR3 nucleotide sequence: TGTGCCATCAGGCCGGAGGGGGATACGCAGTATTTT. It translates to CAIRPEGDTQYF.

There are many counts of this clonotype. The chain couples TRBV5-6 to TRBJ2-1; D is uncertain. This CDR3 has 16 residues. CDR1 and CDR2 from the germline V gene are SGHDT and YYEEEE. V gave up 5 bases and J gave up 0 bases, with 15 bases separating them. Written as DNA, the CDR3 is TGTGCCAGCAGTCCCCTAAGCGATTTCTCCTACAATGAGCAGTTCTTC. It translates to CASSPLSDFSYNEQFF.

This clonotype was detected many times. J is TRBJ2-7 and V is TRBV12-3 or TRBV12-4, with 10 bases matching TRBD2. J was trimmed by 3 bases and V by 0 bases; bases with no gene match: 2. This CDR3 comprises 15 residues. The CDR3 spells CASSLASGRLYEQYF. Here the CDR3 DNA reads TGTGCCAGCAGTTTAGCTAGCGGGAGGCTCTACGAGCAGTACTTC.